This section outlines one T cell receptor (beta chain) sequence together with its context. Its cognate antigen is unknown. These data originate in a study of cytomegalovirus exposure and HLA in healthy donors. Study-wide points: In an earlier analysis, about 90% or about 30%: the productive usage of most TCR beta V segments. Rates of TCR association differed by HLA locus in a later analysis, with DRB1 highest and HLA-C lowest. Most TCR sequences were rare, but some public TCRs occurred in many donors.

Germline CDR1 SGHVS, CDR2 FNYEAQ. Trimming removed 4 bases from V and 4 bases from J, with 8 bases in between. This CDR3 has 12 residues. This PCR relied on a set of 60 Vbeta primers and 13 Jbeta primers. Data came from immunoSEQ multiplex PCR; TCRdb stores just in-frame clones and leaves some out. The data show about 130,000 clones, over 60% seen once. The TCR was taken from a female donor in good health and CMV-seronegative. This chain joins TRBV7-6 and TRBJ2-7; D possibly corresponds to TRBD2 (6 bases). The sample was PBMCs. The CDR3 protein is CASSSTRYEQYF. CDR3 bases: TGTGCCAGCAGCTCGACTAGGTACGAGCAGTACTTC.